These T cell receptor beta chains were read from a single sample in a study of blood T cell repertoires in COVID-19. TCRdb's copy holds only in-frame clones and misses some; the assay was immunoSEQ multiplex PCR. The sample lists roughly 200,000 clones; over 75% were seen once. Sequencing was performed on peripheral blood. These receptors all come from a man between 65 and 80 years old with active or convalescent COVID-19. Both conserved end residues are part of each CDR3. D genes are given only for firm matches. Not all rows give a size; the values are once, few, many and, for expanded clones, a class.

D	J	size	V	CDR3	DNA
TRBD2	TRBJ2-7	once	TRBV2	CASTGGLAAAYEQYF	TGTGCCAGCACTGGGGGACTAGCGGCGGCCTACGAGCAGTACTTC
.	TRBJ1-2	.	TRBV4-1	CASSQAGRGGYTF	TGCGCCAGCAGCCAAGCAGGCCGGGGGGGCTACACCTTC
.	TRBJ2-6	.	TRBV23-1	CASSQWGAGVLTF	TGCGCCAGCAGTCAGTGGGGAGCCGGCGTCCTGACTTTC
.	TRBJ1-3	.	TRBV10-3	CTIKNNQGSGNTIYF	TGTACCATCAAAAATAACCAGGGCTCTGGAAACACCATATATTTT
.	TRBJ2-1	.	TRBV24-1	CATSDTEKWDEQFF	TGTGCCACCAGTGACACGGAGAAGTGGGATGAGCAGTTCTTC
.	TRBJ2-5	.	TRBV6-5	CASRLTGETQYF	TGTGCCAGCAGATTAACAGGGGAGACCCAGTACTTC
.	TRBJ1-5	.	TRBV18	CASSPGLEVEPQHF	TGTGCCAGCTCACCAGGCCTGGAGGTTGAGCCCCAGCATTTT
TRBD1	TRBJ1-2	once	TRBV6-5	CASSYMGQATF	TGTGCCAGCAGTTACATGGGACAGGCCACCTTC
.	TRBJ2-1	.	TRBV28	CASSLGGGPYNEQFF	TGTGCCAGCAGTTTAGGGGGGGGCCCCTACAATGAGCAGTTCTTC
.	TRBJ1-1	.	TRBV7-2	CASSFFGDTEAFF	TGTGCCAGCAGCTTCTTCGGGGACACTGAAGCTTTCTTT
.	TRBJ1-2	.	TRBV6-2/TRBV6-3	CASTPGGASGYTF	TGTGCCAGCACCCCGGGAGGGGCAAGTGGCTACACCTTC
.	TRBJ1-6	few	TRBV27	CASSLQQGWAPLHF	TGTGCCAGCAGTTTACAACAGGGTTGGGCACCCCTCCACTTT
TRBD1	TRBJ1-2	.	TRBV9	CASSVGNRGNYGYTF	TGTGCCAGCAGCGTAGGTAACAGGGGGAACTATGGCTACACCTTC
TRBD1	TRBJ1-2	.	TRBV2	CASKPMDRGGGYTF	TGTGCCAGCAAACCGATGGACAGGGGAGGTGGCTACACCTTC
TRBD2	TRBJ2-3	.	TRBV29-1	CSAQATSGMSTDTQYF	TGCAGCGCCCAGGCCACTAGCGGGATGTCCACAGATACGCAGTATTTT
.	TRBJ2-7	few	TRBV3-1/TRBV3-2	CASSQADRSYEQYF	TGTGCCAGCAGCCAAGCCGACAGGTCGTACGAGCAGTACTTC
.	TRBJ1-1	once	TRBV27	CASSGGVGVTTEAFF	TGTGCCAGCAGTGGCGGGGTGGGGGTGACCACTGAAGCTTTCTTT
TRBD1	TRBJ1-5	.	TRBV7-9	CASSTGTGGNQPQHF	TGTGCCAGCAGCACGGGGACAGGGGGCAATCAGCCCCAGCATTTT
.	TRBJ2-7	.	TRBV4-2	CASSPNQGTYEQYF	TGTGCCAGCAGCCCGAATCAGGGGACCTACGAGCAGTACTTC
TRBD1	TRBJ1-2	.	TRBV12-5	CASGEGDRALSGYTF	TGTGCTAGTGGTGAGGGGGACAGGGCGTTGAGCGGCTACACCTTC
TRBD2	TRBJ2-1	.	TRBV7-6	CASSLAIIAGGGGEQFF	TGTGCCAGCAGCTTAGCGATAATAGCGGGAGGGGGGGGTGAGCAGTTCTTC
TRBD1	TRBJ1-6	.	TRBV6-1	CASSVRDRGNSPLHF	TGTGCCAGCAGTGTCCGGGACAGGGGAAATTCACCCCTCCACTTT
.	TRBJ1-2	.	TRBV30	CASGGGGYTF	TGTGCCTCCGGGGGGGGCGGCTACACCTTC
.	TRBJ2-7	.	TRBV30	CAWSVGLDSFYEQYF	TGTGCCTGGAGTGTAGGTTTGGACAGCTTCTACGAGCAGTACTTC
.	TRBJ1-2	.	TRBV20-1	CSVMGYYGYTF	TGCAGTGTTATGGGCTATTATGGCTACACCTTC
TRBD2	TRBJ2-7	.	TRBV2	CASSEARGGDPYEQYF	TGTGCCAGCAGTGAAGCCCGCGGGGGTGATCCCTACGAGCAGTACTTC
TRBD2	TRBJ2-7	.	TRBV18	CASSPGGGPSEDEQYF	TGTGCCAGCTCACCCGGGGGGGGCCCCTCGGAGGACGAGCAGTACTTC
.	TRBJ2-5	.	TRBV27	CASSPVETNPRETQYF	TGTGCCAGCAGCCCTGTAGAGACTAATCCCCGAGAGACCCAGTACTTC
TRBD2	TRBJ2-1	.	TRBV9	CASSLTAGGKQFF	TGTGCCAGCAGCCTTACAGCGGGGGGCAAGCAGTTCTTC